These 29 T cell receptor beta chains originate from one sample sequenced in a study of T cell responses to AZD1222 COVID-19 vaccine. Produced via immunoSEQ multiplex PCR; TCRdb's table is partial and in-frame only. The repertoire consists of some 190,000 clones, with 90% to 95% occurring once and the leading ten covering 1.5% to 2%. The sequences come from peripheral blood, collected 28 days after the second AZD1222 dose. The receptors here all came from an adult who received the AZD1222 COVID-19 vaccine.

The rearrangement links TRBV6-6 to TRBJ2-3, with TRBD1 matching over 10 bases. The CDR3 contains 14 residues. Per the germline V gene, CDR1 is MNHNY and CDR2 is SVGAGI (reference sequence). The trim removed 10 bases at V and 1 base at J, leaving 5 bases unmatched. This chain's CDR3 is CATRDRGGTDTQYF. In DNA form, the CDR3 reads TGTGCCACCCGGGACAGGGGTGGCACAGATACGCAGTATTTT.

The chain recombines TRBV11-2 with TRBJ2-7; TRBD2 agrees at 7 bases. Germline-derived CDR1 and CDR2 are SGHAT and FQNNGV. Losses at the gene ends were 5 bases for V and 3 bases for J; bases not matched to a gene: 10. CDR3 size: 15 residues. The CDR3 sequence is CASSLRGGEGYEQYF. The CDR3 nucleotides are TGTGCCAGCAGCCTAAGGGGAGGGGAAGGCTACGAGCAGTACTTC.

The chain links TRBV5-4 to TRBJ1-3; D gene ambiguous. Germline-derived CDR1 and CDR2 are SGHNT and YYREEE (reference sequence). Trimming removed 4 bases at V and 3 bases at J, with 8 bases between. CDR3 length: 13 residues. The CDR3 loop is CASSPSVGNTIYF. In DNA form, the CDR3 reads TGTGCCAGCAGCCCTTCCGTTGGAAACACCATATATTTT.

The V and J genes are TRBV4-1 and TRBJ2-7; tentative D call: TRBD2 (6 bases). Germline V lookup: CDR1 MGHRA, CDR2 YSYEKL. The CDR3 has 17 residues. Trimming took off 0 bases at V and 2 bases at J, with 17 bases between the two ends. The CDR3: CASSQDRLGTRTYEQYF. The DNA for the CDR3 is TGCGCCAGCAGCCAAGATAGGCTCGGGACTCGAACCTACGAGCAGTACTTC.

This sequence joins TRBV5-1 and TRBJ1-1; the D is unclear. CDR1 and CDR2 (germline): SGHRS, YFSETQ. Deletions cut 6 bases from V and 1 base from J, with 7 bases between. The CDR3 is 12 residues long. CDR3 residues: CASKEGNTEAFF. In nucleotides, the CDR3 is TGCGCCAGCAAGGAGGGGAACACTGAAGCTTTCTTT.

In nucleotides, the CDR3 is TGTGCCAGCTCACCACCTGGGACAGGGCTGGGCATTCAGTACTTC. It is translated as CASSPPGTGLGIQYF. This chain uses TRBV18 with TRBJ2-4; 9 nucleotides line up with TRBD1. The V gene's germline CDR1 is KGHSH and CDR2 LQKENI. The CDR3 consists of 15 residues. The J segment lost 9 bases and the V segment lost 0 bases, leaving 6 bases of the junction unmatched.

This chain uses TRBV7-9 with TRBJ2-1; 9 positions agree with TRBD1. V trimming: 5 bases; J trimming: 6 bases; junction bases outside the gene matches: 5. Looked up from germline, CDR1 is SEHNR and CDR2 is FQNEAQ (reference sequence). The CDR3 consists of 14 residues. The CDR3 here is CASSPRDRVNEQFF. The CDR3 DNA sequence: TGTGCCAGCAGCCCCCGGGACAGGGTCAATGAGCAGTTCTTC.

The rearrangement uses TRBV6-2 or TRBV6-3 and TRBJ2-6, with D hard to call. V lost 6 bases to trimming and J lost 0 bases, with 18 bases between them. Germline V CDR1 and CDR2: MNHEY, SVGEGT. CDR3 length: 18 residues. CDR3 sequence: CASSRHLTASSGANVLTF. The CDR3 coding sequence is TGTGCCAGCAGCCGACACTTGACGGCAAGCTCTGGGGCCAACGTCCTGACTTTC.

Concerning this clone itself: The same CDR3 can be traced to other DNA sequences in this sample. This sequence joins TRBV29-1 and TRBJ2-7, with D tentatively TRBD2 (5 bases). Germline lookup yields CDR1 SQVTM and CDR2 ANQGSEA. Trimming took off 3 bases at V and 0 bases at J, with 6 bases between the two ends. There are 12 residues in the CDR3. In DNA, the CDR3 is TGCAGCGTTGAGGGGAGCTCCTACGAGCAGTACTTC. Translated: CSVEGSSYEQYF.

V is TRBV18 and J is TRBJ1-2, with a tentative D call TRBD1 (6 bases). Germline loops: CDR1 KGHSH, CDR2 LQKENI. This CDR3 is built from 14 residues. The germline V and J ends were trimmed by 3 bases and 4 bases, with 12 bases remaining between them. CDR3 sequence (DNA): TGTGCCAGCTCACCCCGGACAGCCTTCTATGGCTACACCTTC. The encoded protein is CASSPRTAFYGYTF.

Turning to this clone: Sequence at one end of the junction differs from germline and may be a read error. The gene calls are TRBV7-7 and TRBJ2-5; TRBD2 matches 8 bases. Per germline, CDR1 SSHAT and CDR2 FNYEAQ (reference sequence). The CDR3 runs to 16 residues. CDR3 sequence (DNA): TGTGCTAGCAGCTTAGCGGCGGGGGGCCCCCAAGAGACCCAGTACTTC. Translated, it gives CASSLAAGGPQETQYF.

The V call is TRBV7-3, the J call TRBJ2-1; tentative D call: TRBD1 (6 bases). Per germline, CDR1 SGHTA and CDR2 FQGTGA. V lost 1 base, J lost 10 bases, and 17 bases lay in between. The CDR3 consists of 15 residues. CDR3 DNA sequence: TGTGCCAGCAGCTTAAGGCAAGCCCCTCAGGGGGAGCAGTTCTTC. The encoded protein is CASSLRQAPQGEQFF.

In its sample, this clone was seen a few times. The junction differs from germline at one of its ends, possibly a read error. The chain couples TRBV9 to TRBJ2-1, with D possibly being TRBD1 or TRBD2 (5 bases each). CDR1 is SGDLS and CDR2 is YYNGEE in the germline V gene. This CDR3 is built from 12 residues. The CDR3, as DNA: TGTGCCAGCAGCGTACCGGGACCCCACGAGGTCTTC. The encoded protein is CASSVPGPHEVF.

CDR3 nucleotide sequence: TGTGCCAGCAGCTTAGCGACAGGGGGCCCTGAAAAACTGTTTTTT. Translated: CASSLATGGPEKLFF. The chain combines TRBV7-2 with TRBJ1-4, with 10 bases fitting TRBD1. V trimming: 0 bases; J trimming: 7 bases; junction bases outside the gene matches: 2. Per germline, CDR1 SGHTA and CDR2 FQGNSA. This CDR3 has 15 amino acids.

The gene calls are TRBV12-3 or TRBV12-4 and TRBJ1-4; D gene unclear. This CDR3 contains 13 residues. Trimming removed 2 bases from V and 7 bases from J, with 8 bases in between. The CDR3 DNA reads TGTGCCAGCAGTTTAAAAGGCGGTGAAAAACTGTTTTTT. Encoded protein: CASSLKGGEKLFF.

The genes are TRBV4-1 and TRBJ2-5; D remains ambiguous. The germline CDR1 and CDR2 sequences are MGHRA and YSYEKL. The CDR3 has 11 amino acids. The V end lost 2 bases, the J end lost 7 bases, and 5 bases lay between the germline ends. CDR3 sequence: CASSQSGTQYF. In DNA, the CDR3 is TGCGCCAGCAGCCAAAGTGGGACCCAGTACTTC.

V is TRBV27 and J is TRBJ1-1, with TRBD1 identical over 8 bases. V gave up 6 bases and J gave up 6 bases; unmatched junction bases: 15. This CDR3 comprises 16 residues. The V gene's germline CDR1 is MNHEY and CDR2 SMNVEV (reference sequence). CDR3 DNA sequence: TGTGCCAGCAGGTATAATTCCCAGGGGGCTTTCGCTGAAGCTTTCTTT. Protein: CASRYNSQGAFAEAFF.

The chain employs TRBV10-3 and TRBJ1-1, with 9 bases that match TRBD1. Trimming took 2 bases from V and 5 from J; bases not matched to a gene: 0. CDR3 size: 13 residues. Germline values: CDR1 ENHRY, CDR2 SYGVKD. CDR3 amino acids: CAISEGQGTEAFF. DNA of the CDR3: TGTGCCATCAGTGAGGGACAGGGGACTGAAGCTTTCTTT.

The V call is TRBV6-5, the J call TRBJ1-2, with D possibly TRBD1 on 6 matching bases. The CDR3 covers 16 residues. Germline V gene lookup returns CDR1 MNHEY and CDR2 SVGAGI. V was clipped by 0 bases and J by 5 bases, with 16 bases between them. This chain's CDR3 is CASSYSGTPDLYGYTF. The CDR3 nucleotides are TGTGCCAGCAGTTACTCAGGGACACCTGACTTGTATGGCTACACCTTC.

The chain carries TRBV5-4 and TRBJ1-1, with D maybe TRBD1 (5 bases). Trimming cost V 4 bases and J 4 bases, with 14 bases left between them. This CDR3 is built from 14 residues. In germline, CDR1 is SGHNT, CDR2 YYREEE (reference sequence). The DNA for the CDR3 is TGTGCCAGCAGCCCAGGAGGGGAGAGCACTGAAGCTTTCTTT. It encodes CASSPGGESTEAFF.

The rearrangement uses TRBV19 and TRBJ2-2; no firm D call. The V end was cut by 7 bases, the J end by 5 bases, with 8 bases between. Germline-derived CDR1 and CDR2 are LNHDA and SQIVND (reference sequence). The CDR3 runs to 12 residues. The CDR3 coding sequence is TGTGCCAGTAATCAGCAAACCGGGGAGCTGTTTTTT. Protein sequence: CASNQQTGELFF.

This sequence joins TRBV12-3 or TRBV12-4 and TRBJ1-1, with unresolved D. V lost 2 bases and J 3 bases, leaving 4 bases between the germline ends. The CDR3 length is 12 residues. The CDR3 region is CASSLRHTEAFF. The CDR3 coding sequence is TGTGCCAGCAGTTTACGGCACACTGAAGCTTTCTTT.

This chain joins TRBV7-2 and TRBJ1-2, with TRBD1 matching over 7 bases. This CDR3 region has 13 residues. The germline V gene has CDR1 SGHTA and CDR2 FQGNSA. J gave up 3 bases and V 6 bases, and 4 bases lay outside the gene matches. This chain's CDR3 is CASSSDRDYGYTF. CDR3 DNA: TGTGCCAGCAGTTCAGACAGGGACTATGGCTACACCTTC.

The chain uses TRBV20-1 and TRBJ1-1; D is uncertain. Trimming removed 6 bases at V and 7 bases at J, with 12 bases between. Germline V gene lookup returns CDR1 DFQATT and CDR2 SNEGSKA (reference sequence). The length of the CDR3 is 11 residues. CDR3 sequence: CSAQPEVEAFF. The CDR3 nucleotides are TGCAGTGCCCAGCCGGAAGTTGAAGCTTTCTTT.

The V and J genes are TRBV4-1 and TRBJ2-5, with a possible D match to TRBD2 (6 bases). V gave up 0 bases and J gave up 5 bases, with 16 bases separating them. There are 16 residues in the CDR3. Germline loops: CDR1 MGHRA, CDR2 YSYEKL. The CDR3 here is CASSQEPDHRGETQYF. CDR3 coding DNA: TGCGCCAGCAGCCAAGAACCTGACCATCGGGGGGAGACCCAGTACTTC.

This clone was seen only once. This chain uses TRBV12-3 or TRBV12-4 with TRBJ1-1; D unresolved. The CDR3 runs 12 residues. The V and J ends lost 6 bases and 5 bases respectively, with 10 bases between them. DNA of the CDR3: TGTGCCAGCAGCCTATATAGGACTGAAGCTTTCTTT. Protein product: CASSLYRTEAFF.

The chain links TRBV19 to TRBJ2-1, with 7 bases identical to TRBD1. CDR1 is LNHDA and CDR2 is SQIVND in the germline V gene (reference sequence). The CDR3 is 16 amino acids. V shed 5 bases and J 6 bases; nucleotides not matched to a gene: 13. The CDR3 reads CASSLDRDSLGNEQFF. CDR3 DNA: TGTGCCAGTAGTCTGGACCGGGACAGCCTGGGCAATGAGCAGTTCTTC.

The genes are TRBV30 and TRBJ1-2; 11 nucleotides align to TRBD1. This CDR3 is 13 amino acids long. The germline gives CDR1 GTSNPN, CDR2 SVGIG (reference sequence). V was pared by 2 bases and J by 6 bases, with 2 bases of the junction left unmatched. The DNA of the CDR3 is TGTGCCTGGAGTTTGGGACAGGGGGATGGCTACACCTTC. This gives the protein CAWSLGQGDGYTF.

V and J are TRBV5-1 and TRBJ1-6, with D perhaps matching TRBD1 (6 bases). V was clipped by 0 bases and J by 4 bases, with 11 bases between them. The length of the CDR3 is 16 residues. The germline V gene encodes CDR1 SGHRS and CDR2 YFSETQ. The CDR3 region has the DNA TGCGCCAGCAGCTTGGTTCTGGGGGCGTATAATTCACCCCTCCACTTT. It codes for CASSLVLGAYNSPLHF.